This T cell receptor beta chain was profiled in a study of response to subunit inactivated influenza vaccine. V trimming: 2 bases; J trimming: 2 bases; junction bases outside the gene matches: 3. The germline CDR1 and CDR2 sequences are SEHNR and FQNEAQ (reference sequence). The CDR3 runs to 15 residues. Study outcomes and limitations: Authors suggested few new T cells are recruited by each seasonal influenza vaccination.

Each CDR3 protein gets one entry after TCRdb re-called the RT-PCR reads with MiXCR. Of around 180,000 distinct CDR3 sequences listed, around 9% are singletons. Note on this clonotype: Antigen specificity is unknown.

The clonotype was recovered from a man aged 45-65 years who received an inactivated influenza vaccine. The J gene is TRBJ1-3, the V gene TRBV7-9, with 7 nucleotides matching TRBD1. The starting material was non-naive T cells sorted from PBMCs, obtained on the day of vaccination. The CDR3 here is CASSLRGPTGNTIYF. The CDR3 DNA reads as TGTGCCAGCAGCTTAAGGGGGCCTACTGGAAACACCATATATTTT.